Listed here are 16 T cell receptor beta chains from one sample, sequenced in a study of CD8 T cells in Susac syndrome. An amount of RNA that ranged from roughly 0.5 to 1 ug was reverse transcribed with random hexamers. Each CDR3 protein is one row after TCRdb ran MiXCR on the immunoSEQ multiplex PCR reads. The sample has some 150,000 distinct CDR3 sequences; around 96% are singletons. The specimen sequenced was CD8+ T cells from PBMCs. Every receptor here comes from a human donor with multiple sclerosis.

V usage is TRBV9 and J usage is TRBJ2-3; TRBD1 or TRBD2 may be the D gene (5 bases each). The ends were cut back, 3 bases at V and 2 bases at J, with 13 bases in the middle. The CDR3 is 15 residues long. Germline lookup yields CDR1 SGDLS and CDR2 YYNGEE. The CDR3 spells CASSAEGTPTDTQYF. CDR3 DNA sequence: TGTGCCAGCAGCGCCGAGGGGACCCCCACAGATACGCAGTATTTT.

The rearrangement uses TRBV29-1 and TRBJ2-7; perhaps TRBD1 as D (6 bases). V was trimmed by 4 bases and J by 3 bases, leaving 19 bases between them. Per germline, CDR1 SQVTM and CDR2 ANQGSEA. The CDR3 is 15 residues long. The CDR3 bases are TGCAGCGTTGGGGGAATAGAGGGGGAAGTCTACGAGCAGTACTTC. It translates to CSVGGIEGEVYEQYF.

The chain uses TRBV9 and TRBJ2-1; the D is unclear. CDR3 length: 17 residues. Trimming took off 3 bases at V and 0 bases at J, with 16 bases between the two ends. The germline V gene has CDR1 SGDLS and CDR2 YYNGEE. As DNA, the CDR3 is TGTGCCAGCAGCGCCCTGCAGACTTCTCGCTCCTACAATGAGCAGTTCTTC. Translated: CASSALQTSRSYNEQFF.

The V call is TRBV10-3, the J call TRBJ2-7, with 7 bases lining up with TRBD1. Germline V gene lookup returns CDR1 ENHRY and CDR2 SYGVKD. The V gene end was trimmed by 10 bases and the J gene end by 6 bases; junction bases not matched to a gene: 9. The CDR3 is 12 residues long. CDR3 residues: CATRQGLGEQYF. In DNA, the CDR3 is TGTGCCACTAGACAGGGTTTGGGCGAGCAGTACTTC.

This chain connects TRBV27 to TRBJ1-2; 9 nucleotides line up with TRBD1. The V segment lost 2 bases and the J segment 6 bases; nucleotides outside the gene matches: 7. This CDR3 spans 15 amino acids. In germline, CDR1 is MNHEY, CDR2 SMNVEV (reference sequence). The CDR3 sequence: CASSLPGQGLHGYTF. The CDR3 DNA reads as TGTGCCAGCAGTTTACCGGGACAGGGCTTACATGGCTACACCTTC.

V is TRBV7-9 and J is TRBJ2-5; possible D gene TRBD1, 5 bases. Trimming removed 4 bases from V and 2 bases from J, with 11 bases in between. Germline CDR1 and CDR2: SEHNR and FQNEAQ (reference sequence). This CDR3 spans 14 amino acids. CDR3 in DNA: TGTGCCAGCAGCTACCAGGGAAATCAAGAGACCCAGTACTTC. Its translation is CASSYQGNQETQYF.

The chain has TRBV27 and TRBJ2-7; D unclear. Per the germline V gene, CDR1 is MNHEY and CDR2 is SMNVEV (reference sequence). V lost 2 bases and J 0 bases, leaving 8 bases between the germline ends. CDR3 length: 14 amino acids. For the CDR3, the DNA is TGTGCCAGCAGTTTAATACAGAGCTCCTACGAGCAGTACTTC. Protein sequence: CASSLIQSSYEQYF.

This sequence joins TRBV2 and TRBJ2-1, with D maybe TRBD1 (5 bases). The germline CDR1 and CDR2 sequences are SNHLY and FYNNEI. This CDR3 has 15 residues. The V gene lost 2 bases and the J gene lost 8 bases, with 16 bases spanning the gap. CDR3 nucleotide sequence: TGTGCCAGCAGTGAATTTCCCAGGGTAGCAGATGAGCAGTTCTTC. Translated, it gives CASSEFPRVADEQFF.

V gene TRBV10-3 combines with J gene TRBJ2-3; D call uncertain. This CDR3 contains 14 residues. Trimming cost V 3 bases and J 2 bases, with 9 bases left between them. Germline CDR1 is ENHRY and CDR2 is SYGVKD. This CDR3 is CAISDSPITDTQYF. In DNA, the CDR3 is TGTGCCATCAGTGATTCTCCGATCACAGATACGCAGTATTTT.

V gene TRBV20-1 combines with J gene TRBJ2-7; D may be TRBD1 (6 bases). The CDR3 runs 13 residues. V lost 3 bases, J lost 3 bases, and 12 bases lay in between. Germline V CDR1 and CDR2: DFQATT, SNEGSKA (reference sequence). The CDR3 reads CSASHREGYEQYF. In DNA, the CDR3 is TGCAGTGCTAGCCACAGGGAAGGCTACGAGCAGTACTTC.

DNA for the CDR3: TGTGCCAGCAGAGGAGAATTACAGGGGAGCTATGGCTACACCTTC. Residues: CASRGELQGSYGYTF. The chain combines TRBV3-1 with TRBJ1-2; 7 bases fit TRBD1. The CDR3 totals 15 residues. CDR1 LGHDT and CDR2 YNNKEL come from the germline V gene (reference sequence). The V gene end was trimmed by 6 bases and the J gene end by 4 bases; junction bases not matched to a gene: 11. Full variable domain (rest looked up from reference TRBV3-1 and TRBJ1-2): DTAVSQTPKYLVTQMGNDKSIKCEQNLGHDTMYWYKQDSKKFLKIMFSYNNKELIINETVPNRFSPKSPDKAHLNLHINSLELGDSAVYFCASRGELQGSYGYTFGSGTRLTVV.

The gene calls are TRBV6-6 and TRBJ1-5; D may be TRBD1 (5 bases). The CDR3 is 13 amino acids. Per germline, CDR1 MNHNY and CDR2 SVGAGI (reference sequence). V lost 4 bases and J lost 4, with 8 bases in between. CDR3 loop: CASSFGANQPQHF. The CDR3 region has the DNA TGTGCCAGCAGTTTTGGGGCAAATCAGCCCCAGCATTTT.

The chain is built from TRBV12-5 and TRBJ2-3; D not certain. The CDR3 spans 14 residues. Trimming removed 7 bases at V and 6 bases at J, with 17 bases between. Germline V gene lookup returns CDR1 LGHNT and CDR2 FRNRAP. CDR3 amino acids: CASAPPTARDTQYF. CDR3 DNA sequence: TGTGCTAGTGCCCCCCCAACCGCTAGGGATACGCAGTATTTT.

This clonotype was observed a handful of times. This chain's CDR3 is CASSSGTGNSPLHF. DNA for the CDR3: TGTGCCAGCAGTTCTGGGACAGGCAATTCACCCCTCCACTTT. This chain links TRBV2 with TRBJ1-6; 8 bases fit TRBD1. V was pared by 5 bases and J by 7 bases, with 4 bases of the junction left unmatched. In germline, CDR1 is SNHLY, CDR2 FYNNEI. The CDR3 covers 14 residues. The variable domain in full, completed from reference TRBV2 and TRBJ1-6, reads EPEVTQTPSHQVTQMGQEVILRCVPISNHLYFYWYRQILGQKVEFLVSFYNNEISEKSEIFDDQFSVERPDGSNFTLKIRSTKLEDSAMYFCASSSGTGNSPLHFGNGTRLTVT.

The V call is TRBV20-1, the J call TRBJ2-7, with 8 nucleotides matching TRBD1. CDR1 DFQATT and CDR2 SNEGSKA come from the germline V gene (reference sequence). The CDR3 contains 13 residues. V trimming: 0 bases; J trimming: 7 bases; junction bases outside the gene matches: 5. The DNA for the CDR3 is TGCAGTGCTAGAGATCAGGGGGCCAGGGAGCAGTACTTC. Amino acids: CSARDQGAREQYF.

This sequence joins TRBV27 and TRBJ2-5; a weak D match, TRBD1 (5 bases). The CDR3 totals 12 residues. Trimming shortened V by 8 bases and J by 5 bases, and 12 bases separated the two germline ends. Per germline, CDR1 MNHEY and CDR2 SMNVEV (reference sequence). The CDR3 sequence: CASWNGAETQYF. CDR3 DNA sequence: TGTGCCAGCTGGAATGGGGCGGAGACCCAGTACTTC.